This passage covers 14 T cell receptor beta chains from one sample sequenced in a study of early stage breast cancer tumors. Method: immunoSEQ multiplex PCR; TCRdb's copy keeps in-frame clones and lacks some. Among about 48,000 clones listed, around 83% were seen once. Sequenced input: blood. These receptor sequences come from a person aged 45-60 years with breast cancer.

This clone was picked up one time. This chain joins TRBV10-3 and TRBJ2-3; 10 bases agree with TRBD2. This CDR3 region has 15 residues. With V trimmed by 10 bases and J by 4 bases, 11 bases remained unmatched. Germline assignment: CDR1 ENHRY and CDR2 SYGVKD. The CDR3 sequence is CATSSLAGVSDTQYF. CDR3 coding DNA: TGTGCCACGTCGAGTCTAGCGGGAGTTTCAGATACGCAGTATTTT.

V usage is TRBV5-1 and J usage is TRBJ2-1; TRBD1 is a possible D gene (6 bases). Germline V CDR1 and CDR2: SGHRS, YFSETQ. V lost 0 bases and J 5 bases, leaving 9 bases between the germline ends. The CDR3 has 14 amino acids. Written as DNA, the CDR3 is TGCGCCAGCAGCTTGGGACAGGCTAACAATGAGCAGTTCTTC. Protein product: CASSLGQANNEQFF.

This clone was recorded a few times. The J gene is TRBJ1-1, the V gene TRBV29-1; TRBD1 might be the D (6 bases). V was trimmed by 7 bases and J by 1 base, leaving 13 bases between them. CDR1 SQVTM and CDR2 ANQGSEA come from the germline V gene. The CDR3 runs 13 residues. The CDR3 loop is CSATGWGNTEAFF. The CDR3 DNA reads TGCAGCGCTACAGGGTGGGGGAACACTGAAGCTTTCTTT.

Here the CDR3 reads CASSLGYGPGNQPQHF. In nucleotides, the CDR3 is TGTGCCAGCAGCCTGGGGTACGGTCCGGGAAACCAGCCCCAGCATTTT. The chain has TRBV5-8 and TRBJ1-5, with D uncertain. This CDR3 is 16 amino acids long. V lost 4 bases, J lost 7 bases, and 21 bases lay in between. Germline V CDR1 and CDR2: SGHTS, YDEGEE.

This rearrangement joins TRBV14 to TRBJ2-7; no firm D call. Trimming took off 4 bases at V and 2 bases at J, with 9 bases between the two ends. Germline CDR1 and CDR2: SGHDN and FVKESK. The CDR3 runs to 13 residues. CDR3 protein: CASSPLITYEQYF. The CDR3 bases are TGTGCCAGCAGCCCGCTTATTACCTACGAGCAGTACTTC.

This chain uses TRBV28 with TRBJ2-7; D not certain. CDR3 length equals 12 residues. With 10 bases removed from V and 7 bases from J, the gap between germline ends came to 17 bases. Germline CDR1 and CDR2: MDHEN and SYDVKM. The chain's CDR3 is CATTLDLEEQYF. The DNA of the CDR3 is TGTGCCACCACACTGGATCTAGAGGAGCAGTACTTC.

DNA of the CDR3: TGTGCCAGCAGTCCTCAGGCGATCCGCACAGATACGCAGTATTTT. It is translated as CASSPQAIRTDTQYF. This chain joins TRBV6-1 and TRBJ2-3, with D unresolved. The CDR3 spans 15 residues. V gave up 5 bases and J gave up 1 base, with 13 bases separating them. Germline CDR1 MNHNS, CDR2 SASEGT.

The chain carries TRBV5-6 and TRBJ1-2; TRBD1 might be the D (6 bases). Per the germline V gene, CDR1 is SGHDT and CDR2 is YYEEEE. CDR3 length: 16 residues. Trimming removed 3 bases at V and 3 bases at J, with 18 bases between. In DNA, the CDR3 is TGTGCCAGCAGCTGGGGGGCAGTCAGCTTTGACTATGGCTACACCTTC. Translation: CASSWGAVSFDYGYTF.

The V call is TRBV9, the J call TRBJ2-2; D gene uncertain. Germline V gene sequence: CDR1 SGDLS, CDR2 YYNGEE. CDR3 length equals 15 residues. With 1 base removed from V and 1 base from J, the gap between germline ends came to 8 bases. CDR3 region: CASSVMGMNTGELFF. The CDR3 DNA sequence: TGTGCCAGCAGCGTAATGGGTATGAACACCGGGGAGCTGTTTTTT. Based on the CDR3 plus reference TRBV9 and TRBJ2-2, the full variable domain is DSGVTQTPKHLITATGQRVTLRCSPRSGDLSVYWYQQSLDQGLQFLIQYYNGEERAKGNILERFSAQQFPDLHSELNLSSLELGDSALYFCASSVMGMNTGELFFGEGSRLTVL.

The V and J genes are TRBV5-5 and TRBJ1-5; D unclear. The CDR3 consists of 13 residues. Germline CDR1 reads SGHKS; CDR2 reads YYEKEE (reference sequence). Trimming stripped 0 bases from V and 3 bases from J, with 4 bases between. The CDR3 loop reads CASSLVANQPQHF. The CDR3 nucleotides read TGTGCCAGCAGCTTGGTGGCCAATCAGCCCCAGCATTTT.

The V and J genes are TRBV5-1 and TRBJ2-5; D might be TRBD2 (6 bases). Germline loops: CDR1 SGHRS, CDR2 YFSETQ. CDR3 length: 14 amino acids. Trimming left V 0 bases short and J 7 bases short, with 13 bases between. Written as DNA, the CDR3 is TGCGCCAGCAGCTTGGGGGGAGGCCGCAGGACCCAGTACTTC. It specifies CASSLGGGRRTQYF.

The chain carries TRBV5-5 and TRBJ1-5; perhaps TRBD1 as D (5 bases). The germline V gene has CDR1 SGHKS and CDR2 YYEKEE (reference sequence). Trimming shortened V by 0 bases and J by 5 bases, and 9 bases separated the two germline ends. CDR3 length: 14 amino acids. The chain's CDR3 is CASSLVQGDQPQHF. As DNA, the CDR3 is TGTGCCAGCAGCTTGGTCCAAGGGGATCAGCCCCAGCATTTT.

The chain recombines TRBV4-3 with TRBJ1-3, with D tentatively TRBD1 (6 bases). The CDR3 is made up of 16 amino acids. Trimming removed 3 bases from V and 2 bases from J, with 14 bases in between. In germline, CDR1 is LGHNA, CDR2 YSLEER. The CDR3 DNA reads TGCGCCAGCAGCCAGGACCCGACAGGACCTGGAAACACCATATATTTT. This sequence encodes CASSQDPTGPGNTIYF.

This clone was seen more than once but under ten times. V and J are TRBV5-1 and TRBJ2-7; D ambiguous. Trimming removed 3 bases at V and 5 bases at J, with 6 bases between. The CDR3 is 11 amino acids. In germline, CDR1 is SGHRS, CDR2 YFSETQ. The CDR3 loop is CASSSTDEQYF. The CDR3 bases are TGCGCCAGCAGCTCCACGGACGAGCAGTACTTC.